This T cell receptor (beta chain) was sequenced during a study of shared clonotypes between healthy human individuals. The junction had 3 bases not matched to a gene; V was cut back by 4 bases and J by 1 base. The germline V gene has CDR1 MNHNS and CDR2 SASEGT. The CDR3 is 15 amino acids. Points on this clone: Its matching antigen is unknown.

Study-wide results and caveats: Estimated richness was generally greater in naive than memory subsets. Researchers sampled only blood; tissue repertoires likely differ. Clonotypes shared by all four donors outscored non-shared clonotypes in generation probability.

In the original processing: Sequence data from immunoSEQ were junction-only and lacked quality scores; consequently, filtering differed. Measured with immunoSEQ multiplex PCR; TCRdb has only the in-frame clones, and not every one. That table gives V, J and clone size, and the DNA gave D and trimming. The sample has 2,500,000 or so clones, roughly 93% seen once; the top ten hold more than 0.35%. This receptor was obtained from a man between 18 and 29 years old in good health. Some clones in this sample may be carry-over from other donors' samples. Sequencing was done on a sample of naive CD4+ T cells from PBMCs. Subset: CD45RA+ positively selected. V usage is TRBV6-1 and J usage is TRBJ2-2, with TRBD2 identical over 7 bases. CDR3 bases: TGTGCCAGCAGTGGACTAGCCATGAACACCGGGGAGCTGTTTTTT. Translated, it gives CASSGLAMNTGELFF.